Listed below are T cell receptor beta chains from one sample, sequenced in a study of Graves' ophthalmopathy and Graves' hyperthyroidism. TCRdb reanalysed the multiplex PCR reads using MiXCR and keeps one entry per CDR3 protein. The sample includes roughly 160,000 distinct CDR3 sequences, 35% to 45% seen only once; the top ten take roughly 8.9%. The specimen sequenced was peripheral blood. All receptors come from a man aged 25-45 years with Graves' ophthalmopathy. Both conserved end residues are part of each CDR3. D genes are given only for firm matches. Only part of the rows carry a size: once, few, many, or a class if the clone is expanded.

clone size,V gene,D gene,J gene,CDR3 DNA,CDR3 protein
many,TRBV12-3/TRBV12-4,NA,TRBJ1-2,TGTGCCAGCAGTTTAGGAGGGGACTACACCTTC,CASSLGGDYTF
many,TRBV12-3/TRBV12-4,TRBD1,TRBJ2-4,TGTGCCAGCAGCCGGACAGGGGGCGCGGTAGACATTCAGTACTTC,CASSRTGGAVDIQYF
NA,TRBV10-3,NA,TRBJ1-3,TGTGCCATCAGAGAAACTGGAAACACCATATATTTT,CAIRETGNTIYF
NA,TRBV9,TRBD1,TRBJ1-1,TGTGCCAGCAGCGTAGCTCTCTCGGGACAGCTGAACACTGAAGCTTTCTTT,CASSVALSGQLNTEAFF
few,TRBV6-2/TRBV6-3,TRBD1,TRBJ2-5,TGTGCCAGCAGCTCCGGACAGGAACAAGAGACCCAGTACTTC,CASSSGQEQETQYF
many,TRBV7-9,TRBD2,TRBJ2-7,TGTGCCAGCAGCGCAAGACTAGCGGCTCGGTCCTACGACGAGCAGTACTTC,CASSARLAARSYDEQYF
many,TRBV12-3/TRBV12-4,NA,TRBJ2-2,TGTGCCAGCAGTCCTTCTAGTACCGGGGAGCTGTTTTTT,CASSPSSTGELFF
NA,TRBV6-2/TRBV6-3,NA,TRBJ2-7,TGTGCCAGCAGTTACAAATACCCATACGAGCAGTACTTC,CASSYKYPYEQYF
NA,TRBV29-1,NA,TRBJ1-1,TGCAGCGGCGGACAGAACACTGAAGCTTTCTTT,CSGGQNTEAFF
NA,TRBV19,NA,TRBJ2-5,TGTGCCAGTACAGGGCTCGGCGAGACCCAGTACTTC,CASTGLGETQYF
NA,TRBV12-3/TRBV12-4,NA,TRBJ2-7,TGTGCCAGCAGCAAGGACAGCAGGGAGCAGTACTTC,CASSKDSREQYF
NA,TRBV12-3/TRBV12-4,NA,TRBJ2-5,TGTGCCAGCAGTTTTCAGGCAGGGGTGGGCCAAGAGACCCAGTACTTC,CASSFQAGVGQETQYF
many,TRBV12-3/TRBV12-4,TRBD1,TRBJ1-1,TGTGCCAGCAGTGACAGGGGGTATCTCTTTAGCCCTGAAGCTTTCTTT,CASSDRGYLFSPEAFF
NA,TRBV10-3,NA,TRBJ2-2,TGTGCCACCCGAGGGATGAAGGGATACACCGGGGAGCTGTTTTTT,CATRGMKGYTGELFF
many,TRBV7-3,NA,TRBJ2-7,TGTGCCAGCAGTCCATTTGGAGGGGGTGGCGAGCAGTACTTC,CASSPFGGGGEQYF
NA,TRBV28,NA,TRBJ2-5,TGTGCCAGCAGTTTGAGGGAAGGGGAGACCCAGTACTTC,CASSLREGETQYF
many,TRBV20-1,NA,TRBJ2-7,TGCAGTGCTAGAGTCCCTGAGCGCCGACGGGAGTACTTC,CSARVPERRREYF
many,TRBV20-1,NA,TRBJ1-1,TGCAGTGCGCTAGTGGGGGCCTCGGGAACTAAAGCTTTCTTT,CSALVGASGTKAFF
NA,TRBV12-3/TRBV12-4,TRBD1,TRBJ2-7,TGTGCCAGCAGTTCAAAACAGGGGGCTTCTCACGAGCAGTACTTC,CASSSKQGASHEQYF
NA,TRBV6-1,NA,TRBJ1-2,TGTGCCAGCAGTCATCAGGAGGCCTCGAGCGGCTACACCTTC,CASSHQEASSGYTF
many,TRBV12-3/TRBV12-4,NA,TRBJ1-1,TGTGCCAGCAGACTCGGGGGAACTGAAGCTTTCTTT,CASRLGGTEAFF
many,TRBV6-2/TRBV6-3,NA,TRBJ2-7,TGTGCCAGCAGTTCCCCGGGTCTTAGCTACGAACAGTACTTC,CASSSPGLSYEQYF
many,TRBV30,NA,TRBJ1-1,TGTGCCTGGAGTCCTCGCTACCGTGTTCAGAACATTGAAGCTTTCTTT,CAWSPRYRVQNIEAFF
many,TRBV7-2,NA,TRBJ2-7,TGTGCCAGCAAGAAACAGTATGTGGACTACGAGCAGTACTTC,CASKKQYVDYEQYF
many,TRBV12-3/TRBV12-4,NA,TRBJ2-2,TGTGCCAGCAGTCCCTCGGAGCGGTCTAACACCGGGGAGCTGTTTTTT,CASSPSERSNTGELFF
NA,TRBV7-2,NA,TRBJ2-5,TGTGCCAGCAGTTCTGACTGGGGGGAGACCCAGTACTTC,CASSSDWGETQYF
NA,TRBV12-3/TRBV12-4,TRBD1,TRBJ1-1,TGTGCCAGCAGTTTAGCGGGAGGGACAGCTGAAGCTTTCTTT,CASSLAGGTAEAFF
many,TRBV2,NA,TRBJ2-6,TGTGCCAGCAGTACGGGGGCGATCTCTGGGGCCAACGTCCTGACTTTC,CASSTGAISGANVLTF
many,TRBV6-2/TRBV6-3,NA,TRBJ1-1,TGTGCCAGCAGAACACTCTGGGACACTCTGTGGAACACTGAAGCTTTCTTT,CASRTLWDTLWNTEAFF
many,TRBV12-3/TRBV12-4,NA,TRBJ1-2,TGTGCCAGCAGTAAGGGCAGGACGAACTTTGGCTACACCTTC,CASSKGRTNFGYTF
once,TRBV12-3/TRBV12-4,NA,TRBJ1-1,TGTGCCAGCAGTTTTGGGGGGACGGCAGAAGCTTTCTTT,CASSFGGTAEAFF
many,TRBV6-1,NA,TRBJ1-6,TGTGCCAGCAGTGGCCCCGGAGGCACCTATAATTCACCCCTCCACTTT,CASSGPGGTYNSPLHF
many,TRBV10-3,TRBD1,TRBJ1-2,TGTGCCATCAGTGAACGGGAGACAGGGACTGGCTACACCTTC,CAISERETGTGYTF
once,TRBV7-9,NA,TRBJ1-5,TGTGCCAGCAGCTCACTTCCGGAGGGCAATCAGCCCCAGCATTTT,CASSSLPEGNQPQHF
many,TRBV5-6,NA,TRBJ2-5,TGTGCCAGCAGCTTGGAGGCCAGAGGGGAAGAGACCCAGTACTTC,CASSLEARGEETQYF
NA,TRBV6-5,TRBD1,TRBJ2-6,TGTGCCAGCAGTTATATCCAGGGGGCTGGGGGGGCCAACGTCCTGACTTTC,CASSYIQGAGGANVLTF
many,TRBV6-5,NA,TRBJ2-7,TGTGCCAGCAGCAGACAACCCTCGGGGGAGCAGTACTTC,CASSRQPSGEQYF
NA,TRBV12-3/TRBV12-4,NA,TRBJ1-2,TGTGCCAGCAGTTTAGTTGGGGGGGCCTATGGCTACACCTTC,CASSLVGGAYGYTF
few,TRBV20-1,NA,TRBJ1-1,TGCAGTGCTAGGGCCGGGAGCGCTGAAGCTTTCTTT,CSARAGSAEAFF
NA,TRBV28,TRBD1,TRBJ2-5,TGTGCCAGCACCCCAACCGGGACAGGGATAGAAGAGACCCAGTACTTC,CASTPTGTGIEETQYF
NA,TRBV28,TRBD1,TRBJ2-7,TGTGCCAGCAGACCCGACAGGGACGAGCAGTACTTC,CASRPDRDEQYF
NA,TRBV7-2,NA,TRBJ2-2,TGTGCCAGCAGCTTACGTAGGGGCACCGGGGAGCTGTTTTTT,CASSLRRGTGELFF
NA,TRBV6-1,NA,TRBJ2-2,TGTGCCAGCAGTGGCATGAGGAACACCGGGGAGCTGTTTTTT,CASSGMRNTGELFF
once,TRBV28,NA,TRBJ1-1,TGTGCCAGCAGTTCATTTTCAGGGTTCGGCACTGAAGCTTTCTTT,CASSSFSGFGTEAFF
NA,TRBV6-1,NA,TRBJ1-2,TGTGCCAGCAGAGATACCGTTCTGACAGGAGCTAACTATGGCTACACCTTC,CASRDTVLTGANYGYTF
NA,TRBV28,NA,TRBJ1-2,TGTGCCAGCAGTGGGGTGCGGGCATCTAACTATGGCTACACCTTC,CASSGVRASNYGYTF
NA,TRBV7-2,NA,TRBJ2-5,TGTGCCAGCAGCAGGACCAGGGATGGGGAGACCCAGTACTTC,CASSRTRDGETQYF
NA,TRBV12-3/TRBV12-4,NA,TRBJ1-2,TGTGCCAGCAGTTCGGAGACAGGCCATTACACCTTC,CASSSETGHYTF
many,TRBV5-1,TRBD1,TRBJ2-7,TGCGCCAGCAGCCGGGACAGCTACTACGAGCAGTACTTC,CASSRDSYYEQYF
NA,TRBV28,NA,TRBJ1-1,TGTGCCAGCAGTTTAATCGGGGCGCGGAAGAACACTGAAGCTTTCTTT,CASSLIGARKNTEAFF
once,TRBV12-3/TRBV12-4,NA,TRBJ1-1,TGTGCCAGCAGACCGGGACTCATGGACACTGAAGCTTTCTTT,CASRPGLMDTEAFF
many,TRBV18,NA,TRBJ2-2,TGTGCCAGCTCACCCTTGCTCAGGGGAACTACTACGAACACCGGGGAGCTGTTTTTT,CASSPLLRGTTTNTGELFF
many,TRBV7-8,NA,TRBJ1-2,TGTGCCAGCAGCTTAGTTTTAAGTATGGGCTACACCTTC,CASSLVLSMGYTF
many,TRBV12-3/TRBV12-4,TRBD2,TRBJ2-7,TGTGCCAGCAGGACTAGCGGGAAGACTTACGAGCAGTACTTC,CASRTSGKTYEQYF
NA,TRBV6-1,NA,TRBJ2-7,TGTGCCAGCAGTGAAGTCCCAGACCAGGACGAGCAGTACTTC,CASSEVPDQDEQYF